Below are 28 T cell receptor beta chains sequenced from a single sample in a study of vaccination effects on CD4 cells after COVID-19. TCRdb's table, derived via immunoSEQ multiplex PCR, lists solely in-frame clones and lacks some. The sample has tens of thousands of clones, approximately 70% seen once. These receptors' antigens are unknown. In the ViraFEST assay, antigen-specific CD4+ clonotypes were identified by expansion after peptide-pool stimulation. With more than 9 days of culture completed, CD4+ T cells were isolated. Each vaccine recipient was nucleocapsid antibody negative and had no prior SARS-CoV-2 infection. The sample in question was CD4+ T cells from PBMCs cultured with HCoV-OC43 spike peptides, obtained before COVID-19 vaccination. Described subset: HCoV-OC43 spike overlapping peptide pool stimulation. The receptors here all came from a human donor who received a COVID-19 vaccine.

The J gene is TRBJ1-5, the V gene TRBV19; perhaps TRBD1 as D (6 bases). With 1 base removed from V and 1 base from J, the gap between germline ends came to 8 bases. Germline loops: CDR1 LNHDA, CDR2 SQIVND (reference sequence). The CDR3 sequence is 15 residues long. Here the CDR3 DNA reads TGTGCCAGTAGTATAGGGGGGCTAAGCAATCAGCCCCAGCATTTT. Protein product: CASSIGGLSNQPQHF.

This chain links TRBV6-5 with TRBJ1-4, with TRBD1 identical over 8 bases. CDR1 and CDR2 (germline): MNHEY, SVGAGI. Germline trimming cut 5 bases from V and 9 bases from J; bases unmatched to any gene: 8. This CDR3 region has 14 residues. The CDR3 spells CASSRQGIRKKLFF. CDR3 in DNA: TGTGCCAGCAGTCGACAGGGGATCAGGAAAAAACTGTTTTTT.

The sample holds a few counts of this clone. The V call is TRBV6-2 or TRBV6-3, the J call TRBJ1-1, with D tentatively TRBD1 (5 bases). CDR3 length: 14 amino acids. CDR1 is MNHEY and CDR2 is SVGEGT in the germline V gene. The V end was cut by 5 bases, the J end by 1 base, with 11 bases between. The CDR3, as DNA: TGTGCCAGCAGTCATTCTGGACAGAACACTGAAGCTTTCTTT. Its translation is CASSHSGQNTEAFF.

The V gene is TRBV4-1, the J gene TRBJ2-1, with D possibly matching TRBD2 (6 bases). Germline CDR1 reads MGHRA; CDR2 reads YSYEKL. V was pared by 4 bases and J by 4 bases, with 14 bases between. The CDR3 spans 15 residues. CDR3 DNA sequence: TGCGCCAGCAGCCCAGGAACGGGGGATTACAATGAGCAGTTCTTC. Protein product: CASSPGTGDYNEQFF.

DNA for the CDR3: TGCGCCAGCAGTTGGAGCGGGGGGGCAGGTGAGCAGTTCTTC. Its protein product is CASSWSGGAGEQFF. V and J are TRBV10-1 and TRBJ2-1, with TRBD2 matching over 10 bases. The CDR3 consists of 14 residues. Germline CDR1 and CDR2: WNHNN and SYGVQD (reference sequence). Trimming removed 5 bases from V and 9 bases from J; junction bases left unmatched: 7.

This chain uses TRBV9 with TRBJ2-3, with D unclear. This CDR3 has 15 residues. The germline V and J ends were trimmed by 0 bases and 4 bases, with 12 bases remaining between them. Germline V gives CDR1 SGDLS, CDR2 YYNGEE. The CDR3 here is CASSVDPKLPDTQYF. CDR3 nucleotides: TGTGCCAGCAGCGTAGACCCCAAGCTCCCAGATACGCAGTATTTT.

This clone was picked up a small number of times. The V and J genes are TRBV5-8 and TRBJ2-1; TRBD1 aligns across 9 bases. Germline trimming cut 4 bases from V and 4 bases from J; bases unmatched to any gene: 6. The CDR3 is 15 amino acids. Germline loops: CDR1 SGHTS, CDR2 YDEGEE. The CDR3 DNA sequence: TGTGCCAGCAGCCAAGGACAGGGGAATTACAATGAGCAGTTCTTC. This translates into CASSQGQGNYNEQFF. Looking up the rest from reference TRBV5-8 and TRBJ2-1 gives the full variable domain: EAGVTQSPTHLIKTRGQQATLRCSPISGHTSVYWYQQALGLGLQFLLWYDEGEERNRGNFPPRFSGRQFPNYSSELNVNALELEDSALYLCASSQGQGNYNEQFFGPGTRLTVL.

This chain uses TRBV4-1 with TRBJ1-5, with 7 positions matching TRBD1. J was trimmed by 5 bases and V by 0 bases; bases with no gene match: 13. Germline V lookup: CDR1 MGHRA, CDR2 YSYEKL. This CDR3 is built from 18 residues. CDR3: CASSQDWRRGTAYQPQHF. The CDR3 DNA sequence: TGCGCCAGCAGCCAAGATTGGCGGAGAGGGACAGCTTATCAGCCCCAGCATTTT.

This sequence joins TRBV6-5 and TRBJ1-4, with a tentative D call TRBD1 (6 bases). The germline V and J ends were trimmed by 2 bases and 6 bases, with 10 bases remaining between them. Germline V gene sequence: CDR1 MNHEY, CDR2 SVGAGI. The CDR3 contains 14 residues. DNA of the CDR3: TGTGCCAGCAGTTACCGGGGGCGGGATGAAAAACTGTTTTTT. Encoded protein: CASSYRGRDEKLFF.

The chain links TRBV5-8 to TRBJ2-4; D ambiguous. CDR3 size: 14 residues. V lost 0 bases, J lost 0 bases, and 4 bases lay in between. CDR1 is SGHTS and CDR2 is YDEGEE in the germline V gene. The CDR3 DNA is TGTGCCAGCAGCTTGGGCCTAGCCAAAAACATTCAGTACTTC. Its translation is CASSLGLAKNIQYF.

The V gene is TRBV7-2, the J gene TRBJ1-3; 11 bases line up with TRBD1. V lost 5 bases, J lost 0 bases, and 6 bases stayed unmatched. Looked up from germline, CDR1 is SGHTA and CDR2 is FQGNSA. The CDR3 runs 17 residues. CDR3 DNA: TGTGCCAGCAGCCCCGGTGGGACAGGGGGCTCTGGAAACACCATATATTTT. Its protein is CASSPGGTGGSGNTIYF.

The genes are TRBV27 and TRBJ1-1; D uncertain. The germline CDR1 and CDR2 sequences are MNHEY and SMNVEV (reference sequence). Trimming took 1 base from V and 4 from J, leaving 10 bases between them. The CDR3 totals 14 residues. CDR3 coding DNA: TGTGCCAGCAGTTTATTCGTCACGGGCACTGAAGCTTTCTTT. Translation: CASSLFVTGTEAFF.

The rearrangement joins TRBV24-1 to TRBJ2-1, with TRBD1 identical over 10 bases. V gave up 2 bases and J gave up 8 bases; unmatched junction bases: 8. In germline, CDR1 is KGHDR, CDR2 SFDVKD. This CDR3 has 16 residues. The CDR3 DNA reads TGTGCCACCAGTGATTCATCCGGGACAGGGGCCCATGAGCAGTTCTTC. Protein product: CATSDSSGTGAHEQFF.

The CDR3 nucleotides are TGCGCCAGCAGCCCTTACAGGGCAACTAATGAAAAACTGTTTTTT. Translating it yields CASSPYRATNEKLFF. The V and J genes are TRBV5-1 and TRBJ1-4; the D gene is possibly TRBD1 (6 bases). This CDR3 is 15 amino acids long. Germline loops: CDR1 SGHRS, CDR2 YFSETQ. V shed 4 bases and J shed 0 bases, with 10 bases lying between them. The entire variable domain, with the rest obtained from reference TRBV5-1 and TRBJ1-4, is as follows: KAGVTQTPRYLIKTRGQQVTLSCSPISGHRSVSWYQQTPGQGLQFLFEYFSETQRNKGNFPGRFSGRQFSNSRSEMNVSTLELGDSALYLCASSPYRATNEKLFFGSGTQLSVL.

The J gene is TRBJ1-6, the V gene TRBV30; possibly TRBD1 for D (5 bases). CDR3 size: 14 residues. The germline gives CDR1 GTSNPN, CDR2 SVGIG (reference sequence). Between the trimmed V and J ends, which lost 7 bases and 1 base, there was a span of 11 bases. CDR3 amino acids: CASQGGSYNSPLHF. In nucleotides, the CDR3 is TGTGCCTCCCAGGGAGGGTCCTATAATTCACCCCTCCACTTT.

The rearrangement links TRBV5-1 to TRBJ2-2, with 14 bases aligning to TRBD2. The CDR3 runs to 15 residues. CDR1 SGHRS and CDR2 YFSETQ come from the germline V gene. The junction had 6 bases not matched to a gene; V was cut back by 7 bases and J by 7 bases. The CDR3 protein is CASRGLAGAGGELFF. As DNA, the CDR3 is TGCGCCAGCCGGGGACTAGCGGGGGCAGGCGGGGAGCTGTTTTTT.

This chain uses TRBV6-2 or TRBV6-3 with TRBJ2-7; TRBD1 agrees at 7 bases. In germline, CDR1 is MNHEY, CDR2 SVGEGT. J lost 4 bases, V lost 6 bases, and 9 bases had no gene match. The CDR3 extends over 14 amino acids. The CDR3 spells CASSRTGTAYEQYV. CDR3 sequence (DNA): TGTGCCAGCAGCCGGACCGGGACAGCTTACGAGCAGTACGTC.

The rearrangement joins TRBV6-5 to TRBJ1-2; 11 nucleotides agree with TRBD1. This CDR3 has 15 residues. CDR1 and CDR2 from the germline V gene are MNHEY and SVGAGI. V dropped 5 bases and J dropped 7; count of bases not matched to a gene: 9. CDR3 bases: TGTGCCAGCAGTAAATGGGGACAGGGGGATAGTGGCTACACCTTC. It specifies CASSKWGQGDSGYTF.

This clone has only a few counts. DNA of the CDR3: TGTGCCAGCAGTTATACAGGGAGCGTTGAAGCTTTCTTT. It encodes CASSYTGSVEAFF. The chain uses TRBV6-1 and TRBJ1-1; D might be TRBD1 (6 bases). This CDR3 has 13 amino acids. Germline-derived CDR1 and CDR2 are MNHNS and SASEGT. Trimming shortened V by 5 bases and J by 7 bases, and 14 bases separated the two germline ends.

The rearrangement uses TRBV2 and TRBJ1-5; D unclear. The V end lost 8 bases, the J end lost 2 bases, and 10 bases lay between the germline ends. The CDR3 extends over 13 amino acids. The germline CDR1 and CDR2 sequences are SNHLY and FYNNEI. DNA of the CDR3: TGTGCCAGCGGACTGGAGGGCAATCAGCCCCAGCATTTT. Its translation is CASGLEGNQPQHF.

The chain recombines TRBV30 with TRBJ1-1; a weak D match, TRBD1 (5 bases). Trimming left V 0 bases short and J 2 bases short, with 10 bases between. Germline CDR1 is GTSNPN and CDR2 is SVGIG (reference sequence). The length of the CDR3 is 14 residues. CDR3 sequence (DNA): TGTGCCTGGAGTGTACCCGACAGAAACACTGAAGCTTTCTTT. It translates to CAWSVPDRNTEAFF.

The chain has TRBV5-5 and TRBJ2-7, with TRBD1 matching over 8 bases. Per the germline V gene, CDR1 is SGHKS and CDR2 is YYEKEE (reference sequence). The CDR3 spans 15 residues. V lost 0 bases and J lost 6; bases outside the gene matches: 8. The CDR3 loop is CASSLVATGASEQYV. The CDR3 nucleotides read TGTGCCAGCAGCTTGGTTGCGACAGGGGCTTCCGAGCAGTACGTC.

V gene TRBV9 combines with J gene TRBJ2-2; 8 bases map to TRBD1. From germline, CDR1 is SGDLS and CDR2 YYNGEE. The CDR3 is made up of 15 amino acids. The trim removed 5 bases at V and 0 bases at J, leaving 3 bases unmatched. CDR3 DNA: TGTGCCAGCAGACGACAGGGGACGAACACCGGGGAGCTGTTTTTT. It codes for CASRRQGTNTGELFF.

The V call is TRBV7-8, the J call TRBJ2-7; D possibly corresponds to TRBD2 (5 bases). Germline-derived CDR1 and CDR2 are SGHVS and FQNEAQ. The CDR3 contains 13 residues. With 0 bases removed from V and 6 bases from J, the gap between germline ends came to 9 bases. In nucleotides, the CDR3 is TGTGCCAGCAGCTTAGCGGTACGGGGCGAGCAGTACGTC. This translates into CASSLAVRGEQYV.

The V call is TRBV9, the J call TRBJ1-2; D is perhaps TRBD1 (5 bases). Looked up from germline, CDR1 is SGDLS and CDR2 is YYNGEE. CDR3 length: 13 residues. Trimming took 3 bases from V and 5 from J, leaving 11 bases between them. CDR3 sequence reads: CASSGGQLYGYTF. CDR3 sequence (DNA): TGTGCCAGCAGCGGCGGACAACTATATGGCTACACCTTC.

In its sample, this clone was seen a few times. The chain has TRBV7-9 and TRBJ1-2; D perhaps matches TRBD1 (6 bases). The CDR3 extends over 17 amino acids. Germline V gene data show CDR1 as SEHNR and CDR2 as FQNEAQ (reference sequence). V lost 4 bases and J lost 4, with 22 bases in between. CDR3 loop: CASSWLLGGTTSYGYTF. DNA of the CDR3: TGTGCCAGCAGCTGGTTACTAGGGGGGACCACCTCCTATGGCTACACCTTC. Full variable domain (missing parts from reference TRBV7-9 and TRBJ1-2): DTGVSQNPRHKITKRGQNVTFRCDPISEHNRLYWYRQTLGQGPEFLTYFQNEAQLEKSRLLSDRFSAERPKGSFSTLEIQRTEQGDSAMYLCASSWLLGGTTSYGYTFGSGTRLTVV.

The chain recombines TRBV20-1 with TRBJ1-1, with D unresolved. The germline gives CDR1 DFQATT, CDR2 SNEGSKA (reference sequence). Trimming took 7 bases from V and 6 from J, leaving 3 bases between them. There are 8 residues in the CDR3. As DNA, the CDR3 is TGCAGTGTACCTGAAGCTTTCTTT. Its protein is CSVPEAFF.

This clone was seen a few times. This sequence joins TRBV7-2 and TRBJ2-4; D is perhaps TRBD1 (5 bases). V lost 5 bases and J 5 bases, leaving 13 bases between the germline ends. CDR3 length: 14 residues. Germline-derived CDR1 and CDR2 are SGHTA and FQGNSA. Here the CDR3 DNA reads TGTGCCAGCAGCAGACAGATTGGGGAAAACATTCAGTACTTC. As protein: CASSRQIGENIQYF.